The TCR beta chain under discussion was sequenced for a study of early T cells in non-severe SARS-CoV-2 infection (dated by TCRdb to the early 2020s). In the study overall: TCR sequencing used bulk RNA from unsorted whole blood, so alpha and beta chains could not be paired. The study at large found these results: VDJdb matching was skewed toward anti-spike CD8 responses and likely underestimated virus-specific expansions by missing private and CD4 specificities.

Including cysteine and phenylalanine, the CDR3 has 14 amino acids. The only DNA kept is the CDR3, 42 bases in frame from the first base. This clonotype was observed a handful of times. Its antigen has not been determined. No much larger clone is present one base from it, and per-base qualities are unavailable. Libraries were made using 5' RACE. For sequencing, a NextSeq 500 was employed. Unique molecular identifiers were attached to individual cDNA molecules in the TCR library protocol so that sequencing error and PCR bias could be corrected. TCR alpha and beta chains were both sequenced, and the abundances of alpha and beta sequences in each sample were closely correlated with each other. Processing in the source paper ran as follows. V gene, J gene and CDR3 annotation of TCR sequences was performed with Decombinator V4. TCRs were defined as expanded if a significant change between any two time points was detected under a Poisson model with p below 0.0001. TCR abundances were normalised to the total number of TCRs sequenced in each sample and reported as counts per million. TRAV1-2 paired with TRAJ12, TRAJ20 or TRAJ33 defined MAIT TCRs, while TRAV10 paired with TRAJ18 defined iNKT TCRs. A search of VDJdb, accessed on 1 November 2021, was run for TCRs annotated to CMV, EBV and SARS-CoV-2, with TCRs annotated for multiple antigens excluded. TCRdb reworked the public reads: Q25 trimming with fastp, MiXCR clone assembly, productive beta chains retained. One record per CDR3 amino acid sequence lists the most common genes and DNA. The V and J calls were determined by TCRdb, not by the authors. This sample is represented by about 110,000 distinct CDR3 sequences; 12% of them were singletons. The ten largest clones add up to 3% to 3.5% of the sample.

A case-control design nested within a healthcare worker cohort in London, UK, was used, with weekly nasopharyngeal swab PCR tests and blood sampling performed. Between 23 and 31 March 2020, the week of the UK lockdown, healthcare workers were enrolled and then followed up weekly for as long as 16 weeks. Recombination connected TRBV3-2 to TRBJ1-1; whether TRBD1, the table's D call, matches the DNA was not checked. TRBV3-2 is labeled a pseudogene. The origin of this receptor is an adult who was a healthcare worker with PCR-confirmed SARS-CoV-2 infection or an uninfected control (not recorded which). Sequencing was performed on whole blood. CDR3 sequence: CASSPRAGGTEAFF. The sequenced DNA is TGTGCCAGCAGCCCCCGGGCGGGGGGCACTGAAGCTTTCTTT.